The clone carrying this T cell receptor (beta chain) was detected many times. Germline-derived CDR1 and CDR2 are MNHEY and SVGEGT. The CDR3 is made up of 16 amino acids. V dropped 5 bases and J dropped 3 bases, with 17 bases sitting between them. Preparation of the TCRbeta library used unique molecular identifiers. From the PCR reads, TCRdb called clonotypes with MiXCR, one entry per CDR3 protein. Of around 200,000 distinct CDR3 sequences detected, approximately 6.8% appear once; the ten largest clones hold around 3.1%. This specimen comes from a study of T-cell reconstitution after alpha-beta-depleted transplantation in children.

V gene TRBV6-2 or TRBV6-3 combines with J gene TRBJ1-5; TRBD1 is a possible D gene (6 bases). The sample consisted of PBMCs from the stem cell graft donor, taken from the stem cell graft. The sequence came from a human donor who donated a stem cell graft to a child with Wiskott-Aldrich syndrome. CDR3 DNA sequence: TGTGCCAGCAGTGCTCGAGGCCAGGGGACCAATCAGCCCCAGCATTTT. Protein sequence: CASSARGQGTNQPQHF.